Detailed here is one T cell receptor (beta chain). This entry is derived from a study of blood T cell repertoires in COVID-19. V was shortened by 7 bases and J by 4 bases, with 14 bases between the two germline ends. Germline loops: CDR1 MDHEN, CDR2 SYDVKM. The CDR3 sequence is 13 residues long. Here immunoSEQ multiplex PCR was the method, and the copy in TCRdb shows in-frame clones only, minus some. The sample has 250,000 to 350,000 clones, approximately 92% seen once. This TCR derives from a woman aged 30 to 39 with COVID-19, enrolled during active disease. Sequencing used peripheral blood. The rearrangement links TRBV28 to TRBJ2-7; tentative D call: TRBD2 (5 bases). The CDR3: CASTRSGSYEQYF. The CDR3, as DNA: TGTGCCAGCACCCGATCGGGGAGTTACGAGCAGTACTTC. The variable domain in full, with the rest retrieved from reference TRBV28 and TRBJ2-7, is DVKVTQSSRYLVKRTGEKVFLECVQDMDHENMFWYRQDPGLGLRLIYFSYDVKMKEKGDIPEGYSVSREKKERFSLILESASTNQTSMYLCASTRSGSYEQYFGPGTRLTVT.